This T cell receptor beta chain comes out of a study of T cell repertoires in cytomegalovirus infection. Across the whole study: As its CMV epitopes, the study selected recently identified HLA-C-restricted and well-studied HLA-B-restricted targets. Public TCR beta signatures indicated both CMV infection and matching HLA type. The study's findings and limits: CMV carriers with the relevant HLA were identified by cumulative public TCR beta family frequency. Dominating the ex vivo response were HLA-C-restricted CMV-specific TCR beta clonotypes.

Note on this clonotype: Its target is not known.

Per the germline V gene, CDR1 is MNHEY and CDR2 is SMNVEV (reference sequence). This CDR3 region has 17 residues. V was shortened by 3 bases and J by 2 bases, with 19 bases between the two germline ends. TCRdb reanalysed the reads using MiXCR and keeps one entry per CDR3 protein. The sample holds approximately 730,000 distinct CDR3 sequences, 25% to 30% seen once. V is TRBV27 and J is TRBJ1-2; no reliable D call. The source was cultured CD8+ T cells from PBMCs, collected from culture after CMV antigen stimulation. The sequence came from a human donor in good health (CMV status not recorded). Some clones in this sample may be carry-over from other donors' samples. CDR3 sequence (DNA): TGTGCCAGCAGTTTCGCGGCAGGACTCGAACAAAACTATGGCTACACCTTC. Its protein product is CASSFAAGLEQNYGYTF.